The rows below give T cell receptor beta chains drawn from one sample of a study of shared clonotypes between healthy human individuals. The data were produced by immunoSEQ multiplex PCR, yet TCRdb's version contains in-frame clones alone and is incomplete. This sample carries 1.4 million to 1.5 million clones, around 95% of them seen once, and the ten largest clones take approximately 1.2%. Sequenced sample: naive CD4+ T cells sorted from blood. All receptors derive from a man aged 25-45 years in good health. Both conserved end residues are part of each CDR3. A D gene is named only where the DNA matches it firmly. The size entry is marked missing in some rows and otherwise reads once, few, many or a size class.

clone size: -; D gene: -; J gene: TRBJ2-3; V gene: TRBV7-2; CDR3 protein: CASSLDRATDTQYF; CDR3 DNA: TGTGCCAGCAGCTTAGACAGGGCAACAGATACGCAGTATTTT
clone size: -; D gene: -; J gene: TRBJ1-4; V gene: TRBV6-6; CDR3 protein: CASRSDGATNEKLFF; CDR3 DNA: TGTGCCAGCAGAAGTGATGGAGCAACTAATGAAAAACTGTTTTTT
clone size: -; D gene: -; J gene: TRBJ2-1; V gene: TRBV7-2; CDR3 protein: CASSLVGTEQFF; CDR3 DNA: TGTGCCAGCAGCTTAGTTGGGACAGAGCAGTTCTTC
clone size: -; D gene: -; J gene: TRBJ2-1; V gene: TRBV30; CDR3 protein: CAWDSASRSEQFF; CDR3 DNA: TGTGCCTGGGACTCCGCCTCCAGGAGTGAGCAGTTCTTC
clone size: -; D gene: -; J gene: TRBJ2-3; V gene: TRBV15; CDR3 protein: CATSRGGTSGDTQYF; CDR3 DNA: TGTGCCACCAGCAGGGGCGGGACTTCGGGAGATACGCAGTATTTT
clone size: -; D gene: TRBD2; J gene: TRBJ2-3; V gene: TRBV7-9; CDR3 protein: CASSTWTSGRRLVDTQYF; CDR3 DNA: TGTGCCAGCAGCACTTGGACTAGCGGGAGACGTCTGGTAGATACGCAGTATTTT
clone size: -; D gene: TRBD1; J gene: TRBJ2-7; V gene: TRBV9; CDR3 protein: CASSPGQVSYEQYF; CDR3 DNA: TGTGCCAGCAGCCCGGGACAGGTTTCCTACGAGCAGTACTTC
clone size: -; D gene: -; J gene: TRBJ2-1; V gene: TRBV10-1; CDR3 protein: CASSETQGLSSYNEQFF; CDR3 DNA: TGCGCCAGCAGTGAGACCCAGGGACTCTCATCCTACAATGAGCAGTTCTTC
clone size: -; D gene: -; J gene: TRBJ2-2; V gene: TRBV5-8; CDR3 protein: CASSPQQGMGELFF; CDR3 DNA: TGTGCCAGCAGCCCTCAACAGGGAATGGGGGAGCTGTTTTTT
clone size: -; D gene: -; J gene: TRBJ2-3; V gene: TRBV5-1; CDR3 protein: CASSQGRGTDTQYF; CDR3 DNA: TGCGCCAGCAGCCAGGGCAGGGGCACAGATACGCAGTATTTT
clone size: -; D gene: -; J gene: TRBJ2-7; V gene: TRBV21-1; CDR3 protein: CASSTRTGGYEQYF; CDR3 DNA: TGTGCCAGCAGCACAAGGACAGGGGGCTACGAGCAGTACTTC
clone size: -; D gene: -; J gene: TRBJ2-7; V gene: TRBV29-1; CDR3 protein: CSVELQSYEQYF; CDR3 DNA: TGCAGCGTTGAACTGCAGAGCTACGAGCAGTACTTC
clone size: once; D gene: -; J gene: TRBJ2-4; V gene: TRBV7-9; CDR3 protein: CASSLIAGSGALAKNIQYF; CDR3 DNA: TGTGCCAGCAGCTTAATCGCGGGCTCAGGGGCACTAGCCAAAAACATTCAGTACTTC
clone size: -; D gene: TRBD1; J gene: TRBJ1-2; V gene: TRBV7-2; CDR3 protein: CASSLHRGNYGYTF; CDR3 DNA: TGTGCCAGCAGCTTACACAGGGGGAACTATGGCTACACCTTC
clone size: -; D gene: -; J gene: TRBJ2-7; V gene: TRBV18; CDR3 protein: CASSPPMGQFLYEQYF; CDR3 DNA: TGTGCCAGCTCACCACCGATGGGACAATTTCTATACGAGCAGTACTTC
clone size: -; D gene: TRBD2; J gene: TRBJ2-1; V gene: TRBV5-1; CDR3 protein: CATGGAGGHEQFF; CDR3 DNA: TGCGCCACCGGAGGAGCGGGAGGGCATGAGCAGTTCTTC
clone size: -; D gene: TRBD1; J gene: TRBJ1-1; V gene: TRBV7-8; CDR3 protein: CASSLDRGAEAFF; CDR3 DNA: TGTGCCAGCAGCTTAGACAGGGGGGCTGAAGCTTTCTTT
clone size: -; D gene: TRBD1; J gene: TRBJ1-3; V gene: TRBV5-4; CDR3 protein: CASSWGTEAGNTIYF; CDR3 DNA: TGTGCCAGCAGCTGGGGGACAGAGGCTGGAAACACCATATATTTT
clone size: -; D gene: TRBD2; J gene: TRBJ2-1; V gene: TRBV29-1; CDR3 protein: CSVARLAGSSYNEQFF; CDR3 DNA: TGCAGCGTTGCCCGTTTAGCGGGAAGCTCCTACAATGAGCAGTTCTTC
clone size: -; D gene: -; J gene: TRBJ2-6; V gene: TRBV28; CDR3 protein: CASSLPSRSVLTF; CDR3 DNA: TGTGCCAGCAGTCTCCCCTCGCGGAGCGTCCTGACTTTC
clone size: -; D gene: -; J gene: TRBJ2-7; V gene: TRBV10-2; CDR3 protein: CASRDPSYEQYF; CDR3 DNA: TGCGCCAGCAGAGACCCCTCCTACGAGCAGTACTTC
clone size: -; D gene: -; J gene: TRBJ2-3; V gene: TRBV2; CDR3 protein: CASSEFPKPTTDTQYF; CDR3 DNA: TGTGCCAGCAGTGAATTCCCCAAGCCGACCACAGATACGCAGTATTTT
clone size: -; D gene: TRBD2; J gene: TRBJ2-3; V gene: TRBV2; CDR3 protein: CASSMGLAGVSDTQYF; CDR3 DNA: TGTGCCAGCAGTATGGGACTAGCGGGAGTTTCAGATACGCAGTATTTT
clone size: -; D gene: -; J gene: TRBJ2-1; V gene: TRBV7-2; CDR3 protein: CASSLERLSGEQFF; CDR3 DNA: TGTGCCAGCAGCTTAGAGCGTCTTAGCGGTGAGCAGTTCTTC
clone size: -; D gene: -; J gene: TRBJ2-7; V gene: TRBV19; CDR3 protein: CASSVGVGVDEQYF; CDR3 DNA: TGTGCCAGTAGTGTCGGGGTAGGTGTCGACGAGCAGTACTTC
clone size: -; D gene: TRBD1; J gene: TRBJ1-5; V gene: TRBV7-2; CDR3 protein: CASSSRQGHSNQPQHF; CDR3 DNA: TGTGCCAGCAGCAGTAGACAGGGACATAGCAATCAGCCCCAGCATTTT
clone size: -; D gene: TRBD2; J gene: TRBJ2-1; V gene: TRBV10-1; CDR3 protein: CASSVRGRGSYNEQFF; CDR3 DNA: TGCGCCAGCAGTGTACGCGGGAGGGGTTCCTACAATGAGCAGTTCTTC
clone size: -; D gene: TRBD2; J gene: TRBJ2-3; V gene: TRBV28; CDR3 protein: CATMRTSGRTDTQYF; CDR3 DNA: TGTGCCACCATGAGGACTAGCGGACGCACAGATACGCAGTATTTT
clone size: once; D gene: TRBD1; J gene: TRBJ2-7; V gene: TRBV7-9; CDR3 protein: CASSLGGTGAAHEQYF; CDR3 DNA: TGTGCCAGCAGCCTAGGAGGGACAGGGGCCGCGCACGAGCAGTACTTC
clone size: -; D gene: -; J gene: TRBJ1-1; V gene: TRBV5-1; CDR3 protein: CASSLESGSEAFF; CDR3 DNA: TGCGCCAGCAGCTTGGAATCGGGCAGCGAAGCTTTCTTT
clone size: -; D gene: -; J gene: TRBJ2-3; V gene: TRBV14; CDR3 protein: CASSIELIDTQYF; CDR3 DNA: TGTGCCAGCAGTATAGAGCTAATAGATACGCAGTATTTT
clone size: -; D gene: -; J gene: TRBJ1-5; V gene: TRBV6-6; CDR3 protein: CASSLDSYNQPQHF; CDR3 DNA: TGTGCCAGCAGTTTAGACAGTTACAATCAGCCCCAGCATTTT
clone size: -; D gene: TRBD1; J gene: TRBJ2-1; V gene: TRBV19; CDR3 protein: CASNGQDRREMVNEQFF; CDR3 DNA: TGTGCCAGTAATGGACAGGACCGTAGAGAAATGGTCAATGAGCAGTTCTTC
clone size: few; D gene: -; J gene: TRBJ2-5; V gene: TRBV5-6; CDR3 protein: CASSLVGREETQYF; CDR3 DNA: TGTGCCAGCAGCTTGGTCGGTAGGGAGGAGACCCAGTACTTC
clone size: -; D gene: -; J gene: TRBJ2-3; V gene: TRBV11-1; CDR3 protein: CASSLSGLAGDTQYF; CDR3 DNA: TGTGCCAGCAGCTTGTCAGGGCTAGCAGGTGATACGCAGTATTTT
clone size: -; D gene: TRBD1; J gene: TRBJ1-5; V gene: TRBV6-1; CDR3 protein: CASSEPGDRRNQPQHF; CDR3 DNA: TGTGCCAGCAGTGAGCCAGGGGACAGGAGAAATCAGCCCCAGCATTTT
clone size: -; D gene: -; J gene: TRBJ2-7; V gene: TRBV30; CDR3 protein: CAWSVTGNEQYF; CDR3 DNA: TGTGCCTGGAGTGTAACCGGAAACGAGCAGTACTTC
clone size: -; D gene: -; J gene: TRBJ2-7; V gene: TRBV14; CDR3 protein: CASSQVYGSGEQYF; CDR3 DNA: TGTGCCAGCAGCCAAGTTTACGGTTCGGGCGAGCAGTACTTC
clone size: -; D gene: -; J gene: TRBJ2-5; V gene: TRBV18; CDR3 protein: CASSPQTETQYF; CDR3 DNA: TGTGCCAGCTCACCACAGACAGAGACCCAGTACTTC
clone size: -; D gene: TRBD2; J gene: TRBJ2-7; V gene: TRBV5-4; CDR3 protein: CASSAGLAGVLTGQYF; CDR3 DNA: TGTGCCAGCAGCGCGGGACTAGCGGGAGTTCTAACGGGGCAGTACTTC
clone size: -; D gene: TRBD1; J gene: TRBJ1-2; V gene: TRBV14; CDR3 protein: CASSQDMGQFYGYTF; CDR3 DNA: TGTGCCAGCAGCCAAGACATGGGACAGTTCTATGGCTACACCTTC
clone size: -; D gene: -; J gene: TRBJ1-4; V gene: TRBV10-3; CDR3 protein: CAISEPQGRGANEKLFF; CDR3 DNA: TGTGCCATCAGTGAACCTCAAGGCAGGGGAGCTAATGAAAAACTGTTTTTT
clone size: -; D gene: -; J gene: TRBJ2-2; V gene: TRBV6-5; CDR3 protein: CASRPGRHGELFF; CDR3 DNA: TGTGCCAGCAGGCCCGGGAGACACGGGGAGCTGTTTTTT
clone size: -; D gene: -; J gene: TRBJ1-5; V gene: TRBV6-1; CDR3 protein: CASSQKRGGNQPQHF; CDR3 DNA: TGTGCCAGCAGCCAAAAAAGGGGTGGCAATCAGCCCCAGCATTTT
clone size: -; D gene: -; J gene: TRBJ2-2; V gene: TRBV6-4; CDR3 protein: CASREGQRNTGELFF; CDR3 DNA: TGTGCCAGCAGAGAGGGGCAGCGGAACACCGGGGAGCTGTTTTTT
clone size: -; D gene: -; J gene: TRBJ2-7; V gene: TRBV19; CDR3 protein: CASSIGNRETYEQYF; CDR3 DNA: TGTGCCAGTAGTATAGGAAACAGGGAGACCTACGAGCAGTACTTC